One T cell receptor (beta chain) is described in this entry. The data derive from a study of blood T cell repertoires in COVID-19. Across the whole study: The study drew acute and convalescent COVID-19 samples from the United States, Italy and Spain. Sources were T cells, B-cell-depleted T cells, or PBMCs; the material itself was cDNA or gDNA.

In the original workflow: It was from reference gene primer amplification that nucleated cell counts were estimated. Here immunoSEQ multiplex PCR was the method, and the copy in TCRdb shows in-frame clones only, minus some. The V and J calls and the clone size are those of that table, but D and trimming were determined from the DNA. This sample has 80,000 or so clones; about 80% occur once, and the top ten carry 4% to 6%. V was clipped by 5 bases and J by 1 base; unmatched bases: 3. Germline V gene data show CDR1 as SGHVS and CDR2 as FNYEAQ. The CDR3 totals 16 residues. Sequencing input: peripheral blood. This TCR was sampled from a woman in her seventies with acute or convalescent COVID-19. The rearrangement joins TRBV7-6 to TRBJ2-5; TRBD2 matches at 14 bases. CDR3 in DNA: TGTGCCAGCAGCCTAGGGACTAGCGGGGGCCAAGAGACCCAGTACTTC. It yields the protein CASSLGTSGGQETQYF. Supplemented by reference TRBV7-6 and TRBJ2-5, the full variable domain reads GAGVSQSPRYKVTKRGQDVALRCDPISGHVSLYWYRQALGQGPEFLTYFNYEAQQDKSGLPNDRFSAERPEGSISTLTIQRTEQRDSAMYRCASSLGTSGGQETQYFGPGTRLLVL.